Ten or more counts support the clone carrying this T cell receptor beta chain. The target antigen is unknown. TCR beta VDJ and CDR3 profiles were obtained from a genomic DNA template. One entry per CDR3 protein results from TCRdb running MiXCR on the reads. The sample consists of roughly 260,000 distinct CDR3 sequences, approximately 45% of them appearing once. The sample belongs to a study of CD8+CD57+ T cells in acquired aplastic anemia. This CDR3 has 14 residues. The V gene end was trimmed by 1 base and the J gene end by 6 bases; junction bases not matched to a gene: 6. The germline V gene encodes CDR1 SGDLS and CDR2 YYNGEE. It was patients with CD8+CD57+ cell expansion by flow cytometry who were chosen for sequencing. Therapy had not been given to patients before blood sampling. General study findings and limits: Patients and controls were found to share twenty-nine CD8+ CDR3 sequences. In CD8+ cells, Simpson's diversity showed no significant difference between patients and controls.

The sequenced material came from sorted CD4+, CD8+, or CD8+CD57+ T cells (not recorded which) from PBMCs. The receptor's source is a human donor with aplastic anemia. This chain uses TRBV9 with TRBJ1-1, with 7 bases lining up with TRBD1. The CDR3 sequence: CASSVKGAGAEAFF. The CDR3 nucleotides are TGTGCCAGCAGCGTAAAGGGGGCAGGGGCTGAAGCTTTCTTT. Using reference TRBV9 and TRBJ1-1 for the parts outside the CDR3, the full variable domain is DSGVTQTPKHLITATGQRVTLRCSPRSGDLSVYWYQQSLDQGLQFLIQYYNGEERAKGNILERFSAQQFPDLHSELNLSSLELGDSALYFCASSVKGAGAEAFFGQGTRLTVV.